This is a list of T cell receptor beta chains from one sample in a study of T-cell reconstitution after alpha-beta-depleted transplantation in children. Each CDR3 protein gets one entry after TCRdb re-called the PCR reads with MiXCR. The sample has roughly 400,000 distinct CDR3 sequences, approximately 20% seen once. The material was PBMCs from the stem cell graft donor, obtained from the stem cell graft. The receptors stem from a human donor who donated a stem cell graft to a child with acute myeloid leukemia. The CDR3 runs from the conserved cysteine through the conserved F or W. The order of the fields is CDR3 DNA, CDR3 protein, V gene, J gene, D gene, clone size. The D gene is left open where the match is weak. Clone size is given for some rows only: seen once, a few or many times, or a class if the clone is expanded.

TGCGCCAGCACTTGGGGCCGAAGGGTTACAGATACGCAGTATTTT	CASTWGRRVTDTQYF	TRBV5-1	TRBJ2-3	.	.
TGCAGCGTTGAAACGGCGGCAGCCTATGGCTACACCTTC	CSVETAAAYGYTF	TRBV29-1	TRBJ1-2	.	few
TGTGCCAGCTCACCGGGACTGAACACCGGGGAGCTGTTTTTT	CASSPGLNTGELFF	TRBV18	TRBJ2-2	.	many
TGTGCCAGCAGTATAGGGACAGCAACTGAAGCTTTCTTT	CASSIGTATEAFF	TRBV12-3/TRBV12-4	TRBJ1-1	TRBD1	few
TGTGCCACCAGCAGGGGGGGGGTCCAAGAGACCCAGTACTTC	CATSRGGVQETQYF	TRBV15	TRBJ2-5	TRBD2	.
TGCAGTGCTAGAGTTGGTTCTAGCGGGAGCACTGAGCAGTTCTTC	CSARVGSSGSTEQFF	TRBV20-1	TRBJ2-1	TRBD2	many
TGCAGTGCTAGAAGCGTACACACCGGGGAGCTGTTTTTT	CSARSVHTGELFF	TRBV20-1	TRBJ2-2	.	few
TGTGCCAGCAGTTTAACGGACAGGGCCCATGAGCAGTTCTTC	CASSLTDRAHEQFF	TRBV12-3/TRBV12-4	TRBJ2-1	TRBD1	few
TGCAGCGTCAAAGCGACAAGGTTGACAAGGGTCGACGTCCCCTACGAGCAGTACTTC	CSVKATRLTRVDVPYEQYF	TRBV29-1	TRBJ2-7	.	few
TGCAGTGCTAATATAGCGGGGTCGGCCTACAATGAGCAGTTCTTC	CSANIAGSAYNEQFF	TRBV20-1	TRBJ2-1	TRBD2	many
TGTGCCAGCAGGGAAATGGGCCGGGACTTAGTTTTCTTC	CASREMGRDLVFF	TRBV2	TRBJ2-1	.	.
TGTGCCAGCATCCCAACAGGTACCACGGCCACTGAAGCTTTCTTT	CASIPTGTTATEAFF	TRBV7-9	TRBJ1-1	.	once
TGTGCCAGCGAGGACAGGGGGCGATTAGAGACCCAGTACTTC	CASEDRGRLETQYF	TRBV2	TRBJ2-5	TRBD1	.
TGTGCCAGCAGCTTCCGTATGAACACTGAAGCTTTCTTT	CASSFRMNTEAFF	TRBV7-9	TRBJ1-1	.	.
TGCAGCGTTAAGACTAGTTCAAGTGAGCAGTTCTTC	CSVKTSSSEQFF	TRBV29-1	TRBJ2-1	.	few
TGTGCCAGCAGCCGCGACAGGTTTGGGCTAGATACGCAGTATTTT	CASSRDRFGLDTQYF	TRBV28	TRBJ2-3	.	few
TGCAGTGCTAGGCGGGCATGGGGGGAGCAGTACTTC	CSARRAWGEQYF	TRBV20-1	TRBJ2-7	.	.
TGCGCCAGCAGCCAATGGTGGCACGGAAGCTCCTACGAGCAGTACTTC	CASSQWWHGSSYEQYF	TRBV4-3	TRBJ2-7	.	few
TGTGCCAGCAGTTGGACAGTTTCTCGCTCCTACAATGAGCAGTTCTTC	CASSWTVSRSYNEQFF	TRBV27	TRBJ2-1	.	.
TGTGCCAGCAGGGGACTAGCGGGAGTTGAGGAGCTGTTTTTT	CASRGLAGVEELFF	TRBV12-3/TRBV12-4	TRBJ2-2	TRBD2	.
TGCGCCAGCAGCCAAGAGAGGCACAATGAGCAGTTCTTC	CASSQERHNEQFF	TRBV4-1	TRBJ2-1	.	.
TGTGCCAGCAGCTCCGGACAGGGGGCGCGGGGCTCCTACAATGAGCAGTTCTTC	CASSSGQGARGSYNEQFF	TRBV11-2	TRBJ2-1	TRBD1	.
TGTGCCAGCAGTCCCGGGCTGACGAGCACAGATACGCAGTATTTT	CASSPGLTSTDTQYF	TRBV27	TRBJ2-3	.	.
TGCAGTGCACCCTACAGGGGGCCCACCGGGGAGCTGTTTTTT	CSAPYRGPTGELFF	TRBV20-1	TRBJ2-2	TRBD1	few
TGTGCCAGCAGTTTATCCGGGACTAAGGCTTTCTTT	CASSLSGTKAFF	TRBV28	TRBJ1-1	.	.
TGCAGTGCTAGTAGTTTCTCGGCGGGGGGAAGGGATGAGCAGTTCTTC	CSASSFSAGGRDEQFF	TRBV20-1	TRBJ2-1	TRBD2	.
TGCAGTGCCCCCACGGTTAGCGGCAAAGCGGTTACAGATACGCAGTATTTT	CSAPTVSGKAVTDTQYF	TRBV20-1	TRBJ2-3	.	many
TGTGCCATCAGTGAGCAAACTAGCGGGAGCGGGTACGAGCAGTACTTC	CAISEQTSGSGYEQYF	TRBV10-3	TRBJ2-7	TRBD2	.
TGCAGCGTTGAAAAACAGGGGAACACTGAAGCTTTCTTT	CSVEKQGNTEAFF	TRBV29-1	TRBJ1-1	.	few
TGTGCCAGCAGCTCACGAGGCCGGGGAGCCTACGAGCAGTACTTC	CASSSRGRGAYEQYF	TRBV7-2	TRBJ2-7	.	few
TGCGCCAGCAGCCGCGGGGACGGGGGGAGAGTGGGTGAAAAACTGTTTTTT	CASSRGDGGRVGEKLFF	TRBV4-1	TRBJ1-4	.	.
TGTGCCAGCAGCTCAGCAGGAGGTTGGACCGGGGAGCTGTTTTTT	CASSSAGGWTGELFF	TRBV7-9	TRBJ2-2	.	few
TGTGCCAGCAGTGCAATGACTAGCGGGAGGCCCGTAAGCTCCTACGAGCAGTACTTC	CASSAMTSGRPVSSYEQYF	TRBV25-1	TRBJ2-7	TRBD2	few
TGTGCCAGCAGCGCCCACCGGGCTAGCGGGAGAGCCAAAAACATTCAGTACTTC	CASSAHRASGRAKNIQYF	TRBV21-1	TRBJ2-4	.	.
TGTGCCAGCAGTGTAACCACTAGCGGGAGCTTAGCAGATACGCAGTATTTT	CASSVTTSGSLADTQYF	TRBV2	TRBJ2-3	TRBD2	.
TGCGCCAGCAGCCCAAGCCAGGGCATTGACACCGGGGAGCTGTTTTTT	CASSPSQGIDTGELFF	TRBV4-3	TRBJ2-2	.	many
TGTGCCAGCAGTCTAGCGGAAGACCCCTACGAGCAGTACTTC	CASSLAEDPYEQYF	TRBV6-1	TRBJ2-7	TRBD2	.
TGTGCCAGCAGTCCCCACACAGATACGCAGTATTTT	CASSPHTDTQYF	TRBV6-6	TRBJ2-3	.	many
TGCGCCAGCAGCTTGGTGGGAGCGGAGGAGACCCAGTACTTC	CASSLVGAEETQYF	TRBV5-1	TRBJ2-5	.	few
TGTGCCAGCAGTATCGGACAGGGTTACGAGCAGTACTTC	CASSIGQGYEQYF	TRBV12-3/TRBV12-4	TRBJ2-7	TRBD1	many
TGTGCCAGCAGCCTAGGGGGTTGGCGGGGGCTTGACGGCACTGAAGCTTTCTTT	CASSLGGWRGLDGTEAFF	TRBV11-2	TRBJ1-1	.	few
TGTGCCAGCAGCGACAAGTCTGCCGGGGAGCTGTTTTTT	CASSDKSAGELFF	TRBV13	TRBJ2-2	.	few
TGTGCCAGCAGGTCGACAGAGTCTGGAAACACCATATATTTT	CASRSTESGNTIYF	TRBV12-3/TRBV12-4	TRBJ1-3	.	.
TGTGCCACGGGGGACAAGACCTACGAGCAGTACTTC	CATGDKTYEQYF	TRBV6-2/TRBV6-3	TRBJ2-7	.	.
TGCAGCGTTGAAGATGGCGCAGGGCTTTCCTACAATGAGCAGTTCTTC	CSVEDGAGLSYNEQFF	TRBV29-1	TRBJ2-1	.	few
TGTGCCAGCACACCCTCGACCACGGGGACAGATACGCAGTATTTT	CASTPSTTGTDTQYF	TRBV12-3/TRBV12-4	TRBJ2-3	.	many
TGTGCCAGCAGCTTGGGTGCGCGGGAGATATACGAGCAGTACTTC	CASSLGAREIYEQYF	TRBV5-5	TRBJ2-7	TRBD2	few
TGTGCCAGCAGTTTATGGGACAAGGACACTGAAGCTTTCTTT	CASSLWDKDTEAFF	TRBV27	TRBJ1-1	.	.
TGCGCCAGCAGCCCCCACTTCGGAATGCGGGAGGCCAACGGGGAGCTGTTTTTT	CASSPHFGMREANGELFF	TRBV4-3	TRBJ2-2	TRBD2	.
TGCGCCAGCAGCTTCGGGGGACAGACGAACACCGGGGAGCTGTTTTTT	CASSFGGQTNTGELFF	TRBV5-1	TRBJ2-2	.	few
TGTGCCAGCAGCAGGGACACCGGGCTGTTTTTT	CASSRDTGLFF	TRBV12-3/TRBV12-4	TRBJ1-4	.	.
TGTGCCAGCAGCTGGGGACAAAACTACGAGCAGTACTTC	CASSWGQNYEQYF	TRBV12-3/TRBV12-4	TRBJ2-7	.	.